A selection of T cell receptor beta chains follows, all from one sample in a study of cytomegalovirus exposure and HLA in healthy donors. Libraries were prepared by immunoSEQ multiplex PCR; TCRdb keeps only in-frame clonotypes and omits some of them. The sample records 150,000 to 200,000 clones, about four fifths being singletons. Sequences were obtained from PBMCs. Source of these receptors: a young man in good health and CMV-seronegative. The CDR3 runs from the conserved cysteine through the conserved F or W. The order of the fields is V gene, CDR3 length, D gene, J gene, clone size, CDR3 protein, CDR3 DNA. D genes are given only for firm matches. Expanded clones are given a class, and other clones once, few, many or no size at all.

>TRBV15|14|.|TRBJ1-2|.
CATSRDLRVSGYTF
TGTGCCACCAGCAGAGATCTCAGGGTTAGCGGCTACACCTTC
>TRBV25-1|16|TRBD1|TRBJ2-7|.
CASRGTGRTPSYEQYF
TGTGCCAGCAGGGGGACAGGCCGAACACCAAGCTACGAGCAGTACTTC
>TRBV6-6|14|TRBD1|TRBJ1-1|.
CASGRQGVNTEAFF
TGTGCCAGCGGCCGACAGGGGGTGAACACTGAAGCTTTCTTT
>TRBV6-6|13|.|TRBJ1-1|.
CASSRTGNTEAFF
TGTGCCAGCAGTCGAACAGGGAACACTGAAGCTTTCTTT
>TRBV6-5|15|TRBD1|TRBJ2-7|.
CASSYAGQGAYEQYF
TGTGCCAGCAGTTACGCGGGACAGGGTGCCTACGAGCAGTACTTC
>TRBV18|15|TRBD2|TRBJ2-1|.
CASEGRDGGSNEQFF
TGTGCCAGCGAGGGCCGGGACGGGGGGAGCAATGAGCAGTTCTTC
>TRBV5-1|14|.|TRBJ2-7|.
CASSFDRSSYEQYF
TGCGCCAGCAGCTTTGACAGGAGCTCCTACGAGCAGTACTTC
>TRBV9|15|TRBD1|TRBJ1-4|.
CASSLRTGFGEKLFF
TGTGCCAGCAGCCTTAGGACAGGCTTTGGTGAAAAACTGTTTTTT
>TRBV30|14|.|TRBJ2-5|.
CAWSVLGGLETQYF
TGTGCCTGGAGTGTACTTGGGGGCCTAGAGACCCAGTACTTC
>TRBV5-1|14|.|TRBJ2-7|.
CASARGTNTYEQYF
TGCGCCAGCGCCCGTGGGACAAATACCTACGAGCAGTACTTC
>TRBV28|15|TRBD1|TRBJ2-7|few
CASSSSTGSSYEQYF
TGTGCCAGCAGTTCATCGACAGGGAGTTCCTACGAGCAGTACTTC
>TRBV4-1|17|TRBD2|TRBJ2-5|.
CASSQDRGSGREETQYF
TGCGCCAGCAGCCAAGATCGGGGGAGCGGGAGGGAAGAGACCCAGTACTTC
>TRBV28|11|.|TRBJ2-7|.
CASSPGGEQYF
TGTGCCAGCAGTCCCGGCGGCGAGCAGTACTTC
>TRBV4-3|17|TRBD2|TRBJ2-3|.
CASSQGGTSGNTDTQYF
TGCGCCAGCAGCCAAGGAGGGACTAGCGGGAACACAGATACGCAGTATTTT
>TRBV28|14|.|TRBJ2-7|.
CASSSIPPAYEQYF
TGTGCCAGCAGTTCCATACCTCCTGCCTACGAGCAGTACTTC
>TRBV7-9|17|TRBD1|TRBJ1-2|.
CASSLFYGTGVQDGYTF
TGTGCCAGCAGCTTATTTTACGGGACAGGGGTACAGGATGGCTACACCTTC
>TRBV6-4|14|.|TRBJ2-2|few
CASSAGLSTGELFF
TGTGCCAGCAGTGCGGGACTGTCTACCGGGGAGCTGTTTTTT
>TRBV30|15|TRBD1|TRBJ2-7|.
CAWSHQPGQGYEQYF
TGTGCCTGGAGTCATCAACCGGGACAGGGCTACGAGCAGTACTTC
>TRBV30|11|.|TRBJ2-3|.
CAWRGGDRQYF
TGTGCCTGGCGAGGGGGAGACAGGCAGTATTTT
>TRBV7-2|18|TRBD1|TRBJ1-2|.
CASSFSPRGAGSADGYTF
TGTGCCAGCAGCTTTTCTCCCAGGGGGGCAGGGTCCGCCGATGGCTACACCTTC
>TRBV7-9|16|.|TRBJ2-2|.
CASSLGAQRNTGELFF
TGTGCCAGCAGCTTAGGTGCCCAGCGGAACACCGGGGAGCTGTTTTTT
>TRBV28|14|.|TRBJ1-4|.
CASRQTGWAEKLFF
TGTGCCAGCAGGCAAACAGGGTGGGCGGAAAAACTGTTTTTT
>TRBV4-2|21|.|TRBJ1-4|.
CASSQDPVRRTRDATNEKLFF
TGTGCCAGCAGCCAAGATCCCGTACGCCGGACAAGAGACGCAACTAATGAAAAACTGTTTTTT